These 2 T cell receptor beta chains share one sample of origin, sequenced in a study of glioma-infiltrating T cells. TCR alpha and beta CDR3 regions were amplified from RNA using iRepertoire nested multiplex PCR. Using its own MiXCR run on the multiplex PCR reads, TCRdb lists one record per CDR3 protein. Among some 85,000 distinct CDR3 sequences, around a quarter were seen once, and the ten largest hold approximately 7%. Sequencing was carried out using glioma tissue, nonneoplastic brain tissue, or PBMCs (not recorded which). The receptors shown here come from a human donor with low-grade glioma or glioblastoma, undergoing nonglioma brain surgery, or in good health (not recorded which).

This clonotype was recorded many times. The chain has TRBV3-1 and TRBJ2-5; 7 bases map to TRBD2. From germline, CDR1 is LGHDT and CDR2 YNNKEL (reference sequence). The V segment lost 8 bases and the J segment 4 bases; nucleotides outside the gene matches: 16. The CDR3 extends over 16 amino acids. The CDR3 protein is CASRPAGGSLRETQYF. The CDR3 nucleotides are TGTGCCAGCCGTCCAGCGGGCGGGAGTCTTCGAGAGACCCAGTACTTC.

This clonotype was counted ten times or more. The chain links TRBV27 to TRBJ2-5; 8 nucleotides line up with TRBD1. From germline, CDR1 is MNHEY and CDR2 SMNVEV (reference sequence). This CDR3 comprises 18 residues. The V gene end was trimmed by 8 bases and the J gene end by 5 bases; junction bases not matched to a gene: 22. CDR3 DNA: TGTGCCAGCCGCCCTATGCCTTACAACAGGGGGATATCGGAGACCCAGTACTTC. It is translated as CASRPMPYNRGISETQYF.